This TCR beta chain originates from a study of shared clonotypes between healthy human individuals. Study-wide results and limits: Read depth was anticipated to influence clonotype sharing among donors.

Investigators spread the genomic DNA of each subset evenly over several immunoSEQ plates. Sorted subsets were amplified in replicate PCRs using 200 ng DNA, 25,000 to 30,000 T cell genomes. Method: immunoSEQ multiplex PCR; TCRdb's copy keeps in-frame clones and lacks some. Of 2 million to 2.5 million clones in the sample, about 92% were seen once. With 4 bases removed from V and 4 bases from J, the gap between germline ends came to 19 bases. Per germline, CDR1 SGHDN and CDR2 FVKESK. This CDR3 contains 16 residues. Among the donors, all were Caucasian adults who lived in Nashville, Tennessee. This clone was counted between two and nine times. Its antigen is currently unknown.

Source material: naive CD4+ T cells from PBMCs. Indicated subset: CD45RA+ positively selected. The receptor was derived from a man younger than 30 in good health. Some clones in this sample may be carry-over from other donors' samples. V and J are TRBV14 and TRBJ1-1, with D perhaps matching TRBD1 (5 bases). The CDR3 loop is CASSPTTGFHGTEAFF. CDR3 in DNA: TGTGCCAGCAGCCCTACAACAGGTTTTCATGGCACTGAAGCTTTCTTT.